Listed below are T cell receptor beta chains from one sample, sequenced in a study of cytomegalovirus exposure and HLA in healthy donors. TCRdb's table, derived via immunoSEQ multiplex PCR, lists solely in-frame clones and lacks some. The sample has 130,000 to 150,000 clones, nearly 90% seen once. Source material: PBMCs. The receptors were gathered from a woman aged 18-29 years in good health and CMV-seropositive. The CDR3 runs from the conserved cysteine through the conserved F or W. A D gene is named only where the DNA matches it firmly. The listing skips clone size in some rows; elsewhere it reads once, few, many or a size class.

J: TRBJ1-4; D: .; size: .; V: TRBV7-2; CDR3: CASSSDGLKLFF; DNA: TGTGCCAGCAGCTCGGACGGACTAAAGCTGTTTTTT
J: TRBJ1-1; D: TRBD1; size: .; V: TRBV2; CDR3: CASSAWTGANTEAFF; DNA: TGTGCCAGCAGTGCCTGGACAGGGGCGAACACTGAAGCTTTCTTT
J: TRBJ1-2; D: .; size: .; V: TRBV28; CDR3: CASLVSGANYGYTF; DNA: TGTGCCAGCCTCGTCTCAGGGGCTAACTATGGCTACACCTTC
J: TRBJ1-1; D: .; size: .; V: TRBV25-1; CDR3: CASSDRGHWNTEAFF; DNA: TGTGCCAGCAGTGATCGGGGACATTGGAACACTGAAGCTTTCTTT
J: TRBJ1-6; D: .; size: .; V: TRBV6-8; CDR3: CASGGSFALHF; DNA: TGTGCCAGCGGGGGCTCGTTTGCCCTCCACTTT
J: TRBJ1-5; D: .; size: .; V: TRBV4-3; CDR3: CASSQDKGGPQHF; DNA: TGCGCCAGCAGCCAAGATAAGGGAGGGCCCCAGCATTTT
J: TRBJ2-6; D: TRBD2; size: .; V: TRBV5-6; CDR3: CASSPLAGLSGANVLTF; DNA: TGTGCCAGCAGCCCATTAGCGGGCCTCTCTGGGGCCAACGTCCTGACTTTC
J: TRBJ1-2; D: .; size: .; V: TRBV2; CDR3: CASSELVGLGYTF; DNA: TGTGCCAGCAGTGAACTAGTGGGGCTGGGCTACACCTTC
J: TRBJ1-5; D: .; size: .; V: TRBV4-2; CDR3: CASHPTAGANQPQHF; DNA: TGTGCCAGCCATCCGACAGCAGGGGCCAATCAGCCCCAGCATTTT
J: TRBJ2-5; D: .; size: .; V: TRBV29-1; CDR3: CSVETAETQYF; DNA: TGCAGCGTTGAGACAGCAGAGACCCAGTACTTC
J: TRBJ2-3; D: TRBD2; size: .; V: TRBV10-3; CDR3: CATGTSGGAGTQYF; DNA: TGTGCCACCGGGACTAGCGGGGGGGCGGGTACGCAGTATTTT
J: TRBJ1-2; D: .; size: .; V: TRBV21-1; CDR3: CAGRESGQGTDGYTF; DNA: TGTGCCGGGAGGGAGTCGGGACAGGGGACCGATGGCTACACCTTC
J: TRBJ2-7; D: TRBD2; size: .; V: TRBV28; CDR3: CASSGPGLGGSEQYF; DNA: TGTGCCAGCAGCGGACCGGGACTAGGGGGTTCCGAGCAGTACTTC
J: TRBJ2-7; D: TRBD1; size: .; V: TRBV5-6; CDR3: CASSEYRGSYEQYF; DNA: TGTGCCAGCAGCGAGTACAGGGGCTCCTACGAGCAGTACTTC
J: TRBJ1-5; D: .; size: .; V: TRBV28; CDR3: CASLEGTGNQPQHF; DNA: TGTGCCAGCCTTGAGGGGACTGGCAATCAGCCCCAGCATTTT
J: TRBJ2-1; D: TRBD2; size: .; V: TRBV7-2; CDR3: CASSLVVSGGARAEQFF; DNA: TGTGCCAGCAGCTTAGTGGTTAGCGGGGGGGCCAGGGCTGAGCAGTTCTTC
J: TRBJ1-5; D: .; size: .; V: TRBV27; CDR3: CASSFGLNNQPQHF; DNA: TGTGCCAGCAGTTTCGGACTTAACAATCAGCCCCAGCATTTT
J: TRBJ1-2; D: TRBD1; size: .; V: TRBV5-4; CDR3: CASIKIGDTGGSGYTF; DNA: TGTGCCAGCATAAAAATCGGGGACACAGGGGGTTCTGGCTACACCTTC
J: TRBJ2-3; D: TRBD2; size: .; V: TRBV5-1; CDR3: CASSLTAGGTDTQYF; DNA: TGCGCCAGCAGCTTAACAGCGGGGGGGACAGATACGCAGTATTTT
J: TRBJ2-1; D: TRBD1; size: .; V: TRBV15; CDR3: CATSGGDRGDSGQFF; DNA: TGTGCCACCAGCGGAGGGGACAGGGGGGACTCTGGGCAGTTCTTC
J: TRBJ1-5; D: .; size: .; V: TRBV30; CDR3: CAWEQGVGQPQHF; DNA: TGTGCCTGGGAACAGGGTGTCGGTCAGCCCCAGCATTTT
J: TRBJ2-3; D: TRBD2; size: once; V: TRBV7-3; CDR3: CASSLGLAGNTDTQYF; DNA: TGTGCCAGCAGCTTAGGGTTAGCGGGGAACACAGATACGCAGTATTTT
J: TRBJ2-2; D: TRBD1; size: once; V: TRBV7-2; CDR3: CASSLGGTGAGELFF; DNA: TGTGCCAGCAGCTTAGGGGGGACAGGGGCCGGGGAGCTGTTTTTT
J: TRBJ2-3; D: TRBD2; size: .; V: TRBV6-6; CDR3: CAAYDLAALRTDTQYF; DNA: TGTGCCGCGTACGACCTAGCGGCGCTCCGCACAGATACGCAGTATTTT
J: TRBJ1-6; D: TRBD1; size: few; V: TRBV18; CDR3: CASSPAGQGWSPLHF; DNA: TGTGCCAGCTCACCAGCCGGACAGGGGTGGTCACCCCTCCACTTT
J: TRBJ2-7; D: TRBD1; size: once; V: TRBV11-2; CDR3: CASSLTGFSYEQYF; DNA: TGTGCCAGCAGCCTGACAGGGTTTTCCTACGAGCAGTACTTC
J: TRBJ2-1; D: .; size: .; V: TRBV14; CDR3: CASSPSGANEQFF; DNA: TGTGCCAGCAGCCCGTCAGGGGCCAATGAGCAGTTCTTC
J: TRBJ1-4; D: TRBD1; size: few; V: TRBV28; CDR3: CASRAQGANEKLFF; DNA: TGTGCCAGCAGGGCACAGGGGGCGAATGAAAAACTGTTTTTT
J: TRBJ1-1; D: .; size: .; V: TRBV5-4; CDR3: CASSSWRGQGLNTEAFF; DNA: TGTGCCAGCAGCTCGTGGCGGGGGCAAGGGCTGAACACTGAAGCTTTCTTT
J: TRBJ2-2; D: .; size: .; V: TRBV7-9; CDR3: CASSYRDTDFTGELFF; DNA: TGTGCCAGCAGCTACCGGGACACCGATTTCACCGGGGAGCTGTTTTTT
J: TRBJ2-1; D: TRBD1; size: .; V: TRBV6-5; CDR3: CASSKGTGGNEQFF; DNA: TGTGCCAGCAGTAAGGGGACAGGGGGCAATGAGCAGTTCTTC
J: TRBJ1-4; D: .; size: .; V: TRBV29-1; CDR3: CSVGDIDEPNEKLFF; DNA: TGCAGCGTTGGGGACATCGACGAACCTAATGAAAAACTGTTTTTT
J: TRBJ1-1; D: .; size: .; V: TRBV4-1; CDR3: CASSQEPYRADTEAFF; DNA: TGCGCCAGCAGCCAAGAGCCCTACAGGGCGGACACTGAAGCTTTCTTT
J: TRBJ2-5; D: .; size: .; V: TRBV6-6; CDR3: CASSYPQMGETQYF; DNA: TGTGCCAGCAGTTACCCACAGATGGGAGAGACCCAGTACTTC
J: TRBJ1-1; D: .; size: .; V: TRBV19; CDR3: CASRTGATEAFF; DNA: TGTGCCAGCCGAACAGGAGCGACTGAAGCTTTCTTT
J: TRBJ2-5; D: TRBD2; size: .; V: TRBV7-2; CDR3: CASSPVAGGQETQYF; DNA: TGTGCCAGCAGCCCGGTGGCGGGGGGCCAAGAGACCCAGTACTTC